Following are 27 T cell receptor beta chains from one sample sequenced in a study of blood T cells in healthy people across ages. The second PCR ran roughly 6 to 12 cycles with a sample-barcoded 5' primer and J-beta primers. TCRdb re-called the 5' RACE reads with MiXCR, one entry per CDR3 protein. The data show 1,300,000 or so distinct CDR3 sequences, with 59% seen just once and 6.5% to 8.5% held by the top ten. Material for sequencing was blood. These receptor sequences come from a man aged 18 to 30 in good health.

The chain employs TRBV6-2 or TRBV6-3 and TRBJ2-3; D is uncertain. Germline loops: CDR1 MNHEY, CDR2 SVGEGT. CDR3 length: 12 residues. Between the trimmed V and J ends, which lost 8 bases and 2 bases, there was a span of 8 bases. In DNA, the CDR3 is TGTGCCAGCGGTCGCTTCACAGATACGCAGTATTTT. This gives the protein CASGRFTDTQYF.

The chain carries TRBV12-3 or TRBV12-4 and TRBJ1-3; TRBD1 matches at 9 bases. This CDR3 spans 13 amino acids. V shed 5 bases, J shed 4 bases, and the junction held 0 bases outside the gene matches. The CDR3: CASSTGGGNTIYF. As DNA, the CDR3 is TGTGCCAGCAGTACAGGGGGCGGAAACACCATATATTTT.

This clonotype was recorded a few times. The V and J genes are TRBV2 and TRBJ1-5, with D uncertain. CDR1 is SNHLY, CDR2 FYNNEI, per germline. CDR3 size: 14 residues. V was cut by 5 bases and J by 2 bases, with 10 bases left in between. CDR3 amino acids: CASSKGWGNQPQHF. In DNA, the CDR3 is TGTGCCAGCAGTAAAGGTTGGGGCAATCAGCCCCAGCATTTT. Full variable domain (outside the CDR3, taken from reference TRBV2 and TRBJ1-5): EPEVTQTPSHQVTQMGQEVILRCVPISNHLYFYWYRQILGQKVEFLVSFYNNEISEKSEIFDDQFSVERPDGSNFTLKIRSTKLEDSAMYFCASSKGWGNQPQHFGDGTRLSIL.

The chain recombines TRBV6-2 or TRBV6-3 with TRBJ1-2; D not resolved. V was cut by 7 bases and J by 4 bases, with 19 bases left in between. The CDR3 is 15 residues long. Looked up from germline, CDR1 is MNHEY and CDR2 is SVGEGT. CDR3: CASTVAGIQIYGYTF. The CDR3 DNA reads TGTGCCAGCACCGTAGCCGGGATACAGATCTATGGCTACACCTTC.

The chain recombines TRBV25-1 with TRBJ2-4; a possible D gene is TRBD2 (5 bases). Germline-derived CDR1 and CDR2 are MGHDK and SYGVNS. V lost 1 base to trimming and J lost 0 bases, with 13 bases between them. CDR3 length: 17 amino acids. CDR3 amino acids: CASSESVAEGAKNIQYF. The CDR3 bases are TGTGCCAGCAGTGAATCTGTAGCTGAGGGAGCCAAAAACATTCAGTACTTC.

The rearrangement uses TRBV12-3 or TRBV12-4 and TRBJ1-5; TRBD1 agrees at 7 bases. Germline trimming cut 3 bases from V and 3 bases from J; bases unmatched to any gene: 5. This CDR3 has 15 residues. The CDR3 coding sequence is TGTGCCAGCAGTTTCCCGACAGGGAACAATCAGCCCCAGCATTTT. The encoded protein is CASSFPTGNNQPQHF.

This chain links TRBV5-1 with TRBJ1-1, with 7 nucleotides matching TRBD1. V shed 4 bases and J 5 bases; nucleotides not matched to a gene: 8. Germline V gene lookup returns CDR1 SGHRS and CDR2 YFSETQ. The CDR3 contains 14 residues. The CDR3 is CASSIQGDGTEAFF. DNA of the CDR3: TGCGCCAGCAGCATCCAGGGGGACGGAACTGAAGCTTTCTTT.

The CDR3 nucleotides read TGTGCCATAAGATCAGGGGGCTCGGATCAGCCCCAGCATTTT. Translation gives CAIRSGGSDQPQHF. The chain carries TRBV7-6 and TRBJ1-5, with TRBD1 matching over 8 bases. V was pared by 10 bases and J by 5 bases, with 10 bases of the junction left unmatched. The CDR3 is made up of 14 amino acids. Germline V CDR1 and CDR2: SGHVS, FNYEAQ.

V usage is TRBV20-1 and J usage is TRBJ2-5, with D perhaps TRBD1 (6 bases). CDR3 length: 14 residues. V was trimmed by 5 bases and J by 0 bases, leaving 13 bases between them. Germline V lookup: CDR1 DFQATT, CDR2 SNEGSKA (reference sequence). Here the CDR3 reads CSARTALYQETQYF. The DNA for the CDR3 is TGCAGTGCTCGGACAGCCCTGTACCAAGAGACCCAGTACTTC.

This chain links TRBV4-1 with TRBJ2-3; no firm D call. The V and J ends lost 2 bases and 2 bases respectively, with 8 bases between them. Per germline, CDR1 MGHRA and CDR2 YSYEKL. This CDR3 is 14 amino acids long. CDR3: CASSQRLNTDTQYF. CDR3 bases: TGCGCCAGCAGCCAAAGGCTAAACACAGATACGCAGTATTTT.

This chain links TRBV12-3 or TRBV12-4 with TRBJ2-5; D possibly uses TRBD1 or TRBD2 (5 bases each). V gave up 3 bases and J gave up 2 bases, with 13 bases separating them. The CDR3 is made up of 15 amino acids. The CDR3 region is CASSLELGVQETQYF. CDR3 coding DNA: TGTGCCAGCAGTTTGGAGTTGGGGGTACAAGAGACCCAGTACTTC.

The chain couples TRBV4-2 to TRBJ2-7; the D is unclear. The germline V gene has CDR1 LGHNA and CDR2 YNFKEQ. The CDR3 contains 16 residues. Trimming took 6 bases from V and 0 from J, leaving 18 bases between them. The CDR3 loop reads CASRLRTDRSSYEQYF. The CDR3 DNA reads as TGTGCCAGCAGACTGCGGACGGACCGAAGCTCCTACGAGCAGTACTTC.

V gene TRBV7-9 combines with J gene TRBJ1-1; D unclear. Trimming cost V 1 base and J 3 bases, with 12 bases left between them. Looked up from germline, CDR1 is SEHNR and CDR2 is FQNEAQ (reference sequence). The CDR3 is 15 amino acids. DNA for the CDR3: TGTGCCAGCAGCTTAGTTGGATCCGGGGACACTGAAGCTTTCTTT. Translated: CASSLVGSGDTEAFF. Full variable domain (outside the CDR3, taken from reference TRBV7-9 and TRBJ1-1): DTGVSQNPRHKITKRGQNVTFRCDPISEHNRLYWYRQTLGQGPEFLTYFQNEAQLEKSRLLSDRFSAERPKGSFSTLEIQRTEQGDSAMYLCASSLVGSGDTEAFFGQGTRLTVV.

The chain has TRBV29-1 and TRBJ2-1; TRBD2 aligns across 7 bases. The CDR3 runs to 14 residues. Germline CDR1 is SQVTM and CDR2 is ANQGSEA. V lost 5 bases to trimming and J lost 10 bases; unmatched junction nucleotides: 14. The CDR3, as DNA: TGCAGCGTTCGACTAGCTGGAGCGTCTTACGAGCAGTTCTTC. It translates to CSVRLAGASYEQFF.

The chain is built from TRBV25-1 and TRBJ1-1, with D possibly TRBD1 on 5 matching bases. The V gene lost 7 bases and the J gene lost 5 bases, with 17 bases spanning the gap. The germline V gene encodes CDR1 MGHDK and CDR2 SYGVNS. This CDR3 has 14 residues. The CDR3 reads CASNTNSGRTEAFF. For the CDR3, the DNA is TGTGCCAGCAACACTAACTCAGGGCGGACTGAAGCTTTCTTT.

The rearrangement links TRBV6-2 or TRBV6-3 to TRBJ2-4, with a possible D match to TRBD2 (5 bases). The J call may be mistaken, given a closer DNA end match to TRBJ2-7. This CDR3 has 15 amino acids. In germline, CDR1 is MNHEY, CDR2 SVGEGT. The CDR3 region has the DNA TGTGCCAGCAGCCGCGAGGGTACGTTCCGAAGCGAGCAGTACTTC. Translation: CASSREGTFRSEQYF.

This clonotype showed up just a few times. The chain links TRBV7-9 to TRBJ2-7; D remains unclear. Trimming took off 6 bases at V and 3 bases at J, with 18 bases between the two ends. Germline V gene data show CDR1 as SEHNR and CDR2 as FQNEAQ (reference sequence). CDR3 size: 15 residues. The CDR3 sequence: CASSNSQDAYYEQYF. CDR3 sequence (DNA): TGTGCCAGCAGTAATAGTCAGGACGCTTACTACGAGCAGTACTTC.

The chain links TRBV4-2 to TRBJ1-5, with a weak D call TRBD1 (6 bases). Germline values: CDR1 LGHNA, CDR2 YNFKEQ. There are 16 residues in the CDR3. V lost 1 base to trimming and J lost 7 bases, with 17 bases between them. CDR3 amino acids: CASSQALSRGEQPQHF. CDR3 DNA sequence: TGTGCCAGCAGCCAAGCCCTCAGCAGGGGTGAGCAGCCCCAGCATTTT.

This clonotype was picked up a small number of times. The chain has TRBV5-1 and TRBJ2-1; 9 bases agree with TRBD2. V was clipped by 4 bases and J by 6 bases; unmatched bases: 20. The CDR3 loop spans 19 amino acids. Germline CDR1 is SGHRS and CDR2 is YFSETQ. The CDR3, as DNA: TGCGCCAGCAGCCCCGGCCCTTCACTCTTAGCGGGAGTAGTCAATGAGCAGTTCTTC. Residues: CASSPGPSLLAGVVNEQFF.

The table lists this clonotype with a few counts. The chain uses TRBV5-1 and TRBJ2-7, with 7 bases identical to TRBD2. The CDR3 contains 15 residues. CDR1 is SGHRS, CDR2 YFSETQ, per germline. The V segment lost 4 bases and the J segment 3 bases; nucleotides outside the gene matches: 10. In DNA form, the CDR3 reads TGCGCCAGCAGCCAGAACCACGGGACTAACTACGAGCAGTACTTC. Its translation is CASSQNHGTNYEQYF.

This clonotype occurred a few times. The V call is TRBV3-1, the J call TRBJ1-2; 9 bases align to TRBD1. This CDR3 region has 14 residues. The ends lost 6 bases at V and 4 bases at J; junction bases unmatched: 6. The germline V gene has CDR1 LGHDT and CDR2 YNNKEL (reference sequence). CDR3 sequence: CASRSDRGPYGYTF. The CDR3 DNA reads as TGTGCCAGCAGGTCGGACAGGGGCCCCTATGGCTACACCTTC.

V is TRBV25-1 and J is TRBJ2-7, with unresolved D. This CDR3 comprises 17 residues. The germline V gene has CDR1 MGHDK and CDR2 SYGVNS. V lost 3 bases to trimming and J lost 7 bases, with 25 bases between them. The CDR3 DNA reads TGTGCCAGCAGTGATTTAGGTTCAGGATTTGCTACGCGGGAGCAGTACTTC. Translation: CASSDLGSGFATREQYF.

The chain couples TRBV20-1 to TRBJ2-7; 8 bases agree with TRBD2. With the DNA end fitting TRBJ2-5 better, the J assignment may be wrong. Germline V gene lookup returns CDR1 DFQATT and CDR2 SNEGSKA (reference sequence). This CDR3 comprises 15 residues. CDR3 sequence: CSASGRGTPGETQYF. CDR3 nucleotide sequence: TGCAGTGCTAGCGGGAGGGGGACTCCGGGGGAGACCCAGTACTTC.

Comments on this clonotype: This may be a read error, as it is one base from a much larger clone. V usage is TRBV5-1 and J usage is TRBJ2-1; unclear D gene. The assigned J gene may be wrong: the sequence end matches TRBJ2-7 better. The CDR3 sequence is 15 residues long. Germline loops: CDR1 SGHRS, CDR2 YFSETQ. The CDR3 reads CASSVQSSSYNEQYF. Here the CDR3 DNA reads TGCGCCAGCAGCGTACAGAGCAGCTCCTACAATGAGCAGTACTTC.

The genes are TRBV2 and TRBJ2-1, with 8 bases aligning to TRBD1. The CDR3 covers 13 residues. Looked up from germline, CDR1 is SNHLY and CDR2 is FYNNEI. The V segment lost 6 bases and the J segment 9 bases; nucleotides outside the gene matches: 7. This CDR3 is CASRRQGFLEQFF. The CDR3, as DNA: TGTGCCAGCAGACGACAGGGGTTTCTTGAGCAGTTCTTC.

The chain couples TRBV12-3 or TRBV12-4 to TRBJ2-1, with 10 bases that match TRBD2. After removal of 5 bases from V and 3 bases from J, the junction contained 13 bases not matched to a gene. CDR3 length: 18 residues. The CDR3 bases are TGTGCCAGCAGTCGACATTATAAGACTAGCGGGTACTACAATGAGCAGTTCTTC. Protein: CASSRHYKTSGYYNEQFF.

The rearrangement joins TRBV27 to TRBJ2-1, with 8 bases lining up with TRBD1. This CDR3 is 15 amino acids long. The germline V gene encodes CDR1 MNHEY and CDR2 SMNVEV (reference sequence). The V and J ends lost 3 bases and 6 bases, in that order; junction bases with no gene match: 7. This chain's CDR3 is CASSFWQGAINEQFF. CDR3 nucleotides: TGTGCCAGCAGTTTCTGGCAGGGGGCAATCAATGAGCAGTTCTTC.